Listed below are T cell receptor beta chains from one sample, sequenced in a study of T cells in localized non-small cell lung cancer. Data came from immunoSEQ multiplex PCR; TCRdb stores just in-frame clones and leaves some out. The sample records 29,000 or so clones, around 90% being singletons. Here the sequenced sample was peripheral blood, taken before any cancer treatment. The receptors here all came from a female donor at least 60 years old with stage III squamous cell lung carcinoma. Both conserved end residues are trimmed from each CDR3. Fields, in order: J gene, V gene, CDR3 protein.

j_call: TRBJ2-4; v_call: TRBV19; cdr3_aa: ASRREKGQNIQY
j_call: TRBJ1-2; v_call: TRBV7-9; cdr3_aa: ASSLQGARYGYT
j_call: TRBJ1-3; v_call: TRBV18; cdr3_aa: ASSPMAASSGNTIY
j_call: TRBJ2-1; v_call: TRBV28; cdr3_aa: ASSLFGETYNEQF
j_call: TRBJ1-1; v_call: TRBV28; cdr3_aa: ASRSVVSNTEAF
j_call: TRBJ2-3; v_call: TRBV9; cdr3_aa: ASSVSSGGSSTDTQY
j_call: TRBJ2-2; v_call: TRBV5-6; cdr3_aa: ASSLGLAGSANTGELF
j_call: TRBJ1-1; v_call: TRBV19; cdr3_aa: ASSRPGPMNTEAF
j_call: TRBJ2-1; v_call: TRBV6-6; cdr3_aa: ASSYPGRDYNEQF
j_call: TRBJ1-6; v_call: TRBV5-4; cdr3_aa: ASSRGGIGSYNSPLH
j_call: TRBJ1-4; v_call: TRBV4-1; cdr3_aa: ASSQTGLKLF
j_call: TRBJ2-1; v_call: TRBV5-4; cdr3_aa: ASSLWLAGYNEQF
j_call: TRBJ2-7; v_call: TRBV29-1; cdr3_aa: SVPEMGEQY
j_call: TRBJ1-4; v_call: TRBV9; cdr3_aa: ASSERDRADEKLF
j_call: TRBJ2-1; v_call: TRBV5-8; cdr3_aa: ASSLGDNSYNEQF
j_call: TRBJ1-1; v_call: TRBV6-6; cdr3_aa: ASSYGTGVRATEAF
j_call: TRBJ2-7; v_call: TRBV11-2; cdr3_aa: ASSRLGSGSSHEQY
j_call: TRBJ1-1; v_call: TRBV28; cdr3_aa: ASSLSFWTGILNTEAF
j_call: TRBJ2-2; v_call: TRBV20-1; cdr3_aa: SARGTGGLF
j_call: TRBJ2-7; v_call: TRBV25-1; cdr3_aa: ASSGGGIYEQY
j_call: TRBJ2-6; v_call: TRBV19; cdr3_aa: ASRRDSSGANVLT
j_call: TRBJ1-5; v_call: TRBV28; cdr3_aa: ASTIRQVPQPQH
j_call: TRBJ1-5; v_call: TRBV6-6; cdr3_aa: ASKGQGNQPQH
j_call: TRBJ2-5; v_call: TRBV4-2; cdr3_aa: ASSQGGDKETQY
j_call: TRBJ1-4; v_call: TRBV7-8; cdr3_aa: ASSRYRGRPEKLF
j_call: TRBJ2-5; v_call: TRBV9; cdr3_aa: ASSVGRVLQETQY
j_call: TRBJ2-2; v_call: TRBV5-1; cdr3_aa: ASSSLTVLNSPGELF
j_call: TRBJ2-3; v_call: TRBV18; cdr3_aa: ASSHGTSANTDTQY
j_call: TRBJ1-1; v_call: TRBV6-5; cdr3_aa: ASRDGYPPEAF
j_call: TRBJ2-5; v_call: TRBV5-1; cdr3_aa: ASSPRQAQETQY
j_call: TRBJ2-3; v_call: TRBV4-3; cdr3_aa: ASSQALQLPSTDTQY
j_call: TRBJ2-5; v_call: TRBV7-6; cdr3_aa: ASSLKNSFGSQY
j_call: TRBJ2-7; v_call: TRBV6-6; cdr3_aa: ASSLFSHQGVQQY
j_call: TRBJ1-5; v_call: TRBV19; cdr3_aa: ASSGGGNQPQH
j_call: TRBJ1-1; v_call: TRBV28; cdr3_aa: ASSPNRVGTEAF
j_call: TRBJ2-1; v_call: TRBV5-1; cdr3_aa: ASSLLGGATSGRSSYNEQF
j_call: TRBJ1-1; v_call: TRBV27; cdr3_aa: ASSPSGWFEAF
j_call: TRBJ2-6; v_call: TRBV27; cdr3_aa: ASSLTGGHRLISGANVLT
j_call: TRBJ1-5; v_call: TRBV4-1; cdr3_aa: ASSQEGVMPQH
j_call: TRBJ2-7; v_call: TRBV2; cdr3_aa: ASSIGTGGYEQY
j_call: TRBJ2-7; v_call: TRBV10-3; cdr3_aa: AISESATSGRAGEQY
j_call: TRBJ2-7; v_call: TRBV11-2; cdr3_aa: ASSRGTSAFSYEQY
j_call: TRBJ2-5; v_call: TRBV11-2; cdr3_aa: ASAPKHQETQY
j_call: TRBJ2-1; v_call: TRBV6-6; cdr3_aa: ASSSTYNEQF
j_call: TRBJ2-1; v_call: TRBV6-5; cdr3_aa: ASSYTGGLNNEQF
j_call: TRBJ2-1; v_call: TRBV6-6; cdr3_aa: ASQRASGYNEQF
j_call: TRBJ2-3; v_call: TRBV7-9; cdr3_aa: ASSSRTDTQY
j_call: TRBJ1-5; v_call: TRBV18; cdr3_aa: ASSLNTQGAHNQPQH
j_call: TRBJ1-1; v_call: TRBV28; cdr3_aa: ASRPGQVAFEAF
j_call: TRBJ2-5; v_call: TRBV9; cdr3_aa: ASSARTGTETQY
j_call: TRBJ1-1; v_call: TRBV6-5; cdr3_aa: ASTVGTEAF
j_call: TRBJ1-4; v_call: TRBV7-9; cdr3_aa: ASSENEKLF
j_call: TRBJ1-2; v_call: TRBV28; cdr3_aa: ASSLDSYGYT
j_call: TRBJ2-3; v_call: TRBV9; cdr3_aa: ASSVGGRGRASGTDTQY
j_call: TRBJ1-4; v_call: TRBV2; cdr3_aa: ASGGSREKLF
j_call: TRBJ2-1; v_call: TRBV28; cdr3_aa: ASSLSVAESYNEQF
j_call: TRBJ2-1; v_call: TRBV10-2; cdr3_aa: ASSPTGPEYNEQF
j_call: TRBJ1-4; v_call: TRBV19; cdr3_aa: ASSGPITLNEKLF
j_call: TRBJ1-6; v_call: TRBV11-2; cdr3_aa: ASSPWGQRNSPLH
j_call: TRBJ1-5; v_call: TRBV6-1; cdr3_aa: ASSQVRDRGDQPQH